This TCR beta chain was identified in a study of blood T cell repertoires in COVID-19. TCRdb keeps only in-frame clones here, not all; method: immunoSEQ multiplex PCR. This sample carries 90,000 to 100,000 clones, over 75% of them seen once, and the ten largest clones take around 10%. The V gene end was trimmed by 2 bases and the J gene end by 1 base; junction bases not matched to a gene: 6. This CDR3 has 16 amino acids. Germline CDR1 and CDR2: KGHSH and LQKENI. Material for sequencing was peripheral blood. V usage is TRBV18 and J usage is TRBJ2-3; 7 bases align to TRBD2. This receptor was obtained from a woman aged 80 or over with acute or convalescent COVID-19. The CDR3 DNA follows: TGTGCCAGCTCACCATTGGGGGGGTTTGGCACAGATACGCAGTATTTT. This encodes CASSPLGGFGTDTQYF.